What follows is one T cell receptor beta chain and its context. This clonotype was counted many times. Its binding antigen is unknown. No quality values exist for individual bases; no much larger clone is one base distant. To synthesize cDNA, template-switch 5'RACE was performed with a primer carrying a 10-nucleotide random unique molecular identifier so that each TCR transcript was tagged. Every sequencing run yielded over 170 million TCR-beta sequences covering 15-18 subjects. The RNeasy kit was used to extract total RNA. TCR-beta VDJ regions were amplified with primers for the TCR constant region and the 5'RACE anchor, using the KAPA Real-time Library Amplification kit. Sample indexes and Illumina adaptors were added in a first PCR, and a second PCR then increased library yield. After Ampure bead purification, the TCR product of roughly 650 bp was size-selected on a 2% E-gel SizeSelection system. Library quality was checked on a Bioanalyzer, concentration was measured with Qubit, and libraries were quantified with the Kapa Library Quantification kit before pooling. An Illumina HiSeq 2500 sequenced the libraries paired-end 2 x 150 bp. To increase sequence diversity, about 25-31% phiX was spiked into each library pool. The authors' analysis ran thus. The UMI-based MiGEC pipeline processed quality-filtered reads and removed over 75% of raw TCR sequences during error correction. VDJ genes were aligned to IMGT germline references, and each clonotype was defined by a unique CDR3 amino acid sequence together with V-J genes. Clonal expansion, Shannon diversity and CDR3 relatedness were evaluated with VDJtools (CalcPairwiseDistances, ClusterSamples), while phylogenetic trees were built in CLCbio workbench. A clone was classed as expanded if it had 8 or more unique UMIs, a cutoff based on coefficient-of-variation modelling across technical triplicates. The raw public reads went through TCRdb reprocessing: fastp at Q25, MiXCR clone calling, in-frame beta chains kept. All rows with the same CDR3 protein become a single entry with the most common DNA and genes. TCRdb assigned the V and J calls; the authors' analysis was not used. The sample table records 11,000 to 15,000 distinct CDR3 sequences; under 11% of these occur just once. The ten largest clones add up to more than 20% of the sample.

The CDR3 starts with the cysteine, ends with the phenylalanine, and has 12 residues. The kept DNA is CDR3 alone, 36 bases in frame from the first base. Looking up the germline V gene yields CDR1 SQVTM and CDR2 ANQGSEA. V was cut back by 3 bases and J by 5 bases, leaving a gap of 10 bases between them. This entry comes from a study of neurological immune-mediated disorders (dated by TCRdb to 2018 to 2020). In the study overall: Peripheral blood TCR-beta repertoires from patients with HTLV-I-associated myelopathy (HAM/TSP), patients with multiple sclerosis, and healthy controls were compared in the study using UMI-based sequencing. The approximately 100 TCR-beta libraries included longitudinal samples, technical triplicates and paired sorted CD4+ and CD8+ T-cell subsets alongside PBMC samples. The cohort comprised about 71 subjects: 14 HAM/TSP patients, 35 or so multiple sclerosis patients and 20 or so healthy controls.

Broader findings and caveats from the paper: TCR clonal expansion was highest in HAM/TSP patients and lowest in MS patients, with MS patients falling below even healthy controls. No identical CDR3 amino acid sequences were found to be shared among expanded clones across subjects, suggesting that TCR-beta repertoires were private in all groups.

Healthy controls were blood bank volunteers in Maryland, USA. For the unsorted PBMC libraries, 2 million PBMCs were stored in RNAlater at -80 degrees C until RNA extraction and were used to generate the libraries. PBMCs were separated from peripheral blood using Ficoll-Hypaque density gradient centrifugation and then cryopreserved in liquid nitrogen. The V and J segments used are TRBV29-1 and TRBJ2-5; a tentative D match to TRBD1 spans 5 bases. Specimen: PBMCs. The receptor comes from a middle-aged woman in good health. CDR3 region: CSVDGASETQYF. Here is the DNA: TGCAGCGTTGATGGGGCGTCGGAGACCCAGTACTTC.